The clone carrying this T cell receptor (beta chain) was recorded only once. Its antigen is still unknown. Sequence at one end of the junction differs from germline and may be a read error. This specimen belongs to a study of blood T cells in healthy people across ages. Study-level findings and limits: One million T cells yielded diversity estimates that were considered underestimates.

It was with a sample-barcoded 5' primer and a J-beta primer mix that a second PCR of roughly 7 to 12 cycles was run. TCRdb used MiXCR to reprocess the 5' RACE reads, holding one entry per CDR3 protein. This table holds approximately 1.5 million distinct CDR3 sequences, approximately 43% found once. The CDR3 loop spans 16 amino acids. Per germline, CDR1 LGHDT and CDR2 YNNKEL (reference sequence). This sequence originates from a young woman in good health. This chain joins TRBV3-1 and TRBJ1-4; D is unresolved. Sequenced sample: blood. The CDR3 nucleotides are TGTGCCAGCGGCCAATTTCCTCCGCCAACTAATGAAAAACTGTTTTTT. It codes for CASGQFPPPTNEKLFF.